This TCR beta chain derives from a study of cytomegalovirus exposure and HLA in healthy donors. Study background: HLA-typed donors were the source of around 85 million unique TCRs held in an early data release. Regarding the study as a whole: 164 TCR beta chains were listed as cytomegalovirus-associated.

At the time of sampling, donors were nominally healthy, though unrecorded immune exposures were likely. This CDR3 spans 13 amino acids. V gave up 7 bases and J gave up 1 base; unmatched junction bases: 3. The germline V gene encodes CDR1 WSHSY and CDR2 SAAADI. The PCR ran on 60 Vbeta and 13 Jbeta primers. The table came from immunoSEQ multiplex PCR; TCRdb's copy has only in-frame clones and leaves some out. The table records about 190,000 clones, 65% to 90% of them present only once. A note on this clone: Its antigen is as yet unknown.

The genes are TRBV10-2 and TRBJ2-7, with TRBD2 matching 8 bases. The sequenced sample was PBMCs. This sequence was found in a man between 40 and 49 years old in good health and CMV-seropositive. This CDR3 is CASTGGPSYEQYF. The CDR3 DNA reads TGCGCCAGCACGGGGGGGCCTTCCTACGAGCAGTACTTC.